Below are 24 T cell receptor beta chains sequenced from a single sample in a study of CD8+ T cells in alopecia areata. cDNA reverse transcribed from extracted RNA served as the sequencing template. The protocol was immunoSEQ multiplex PCR, while the TCRdb copy is restricted to in-frame clones and leaves out a portion. Of about 180,000 clones detected, 50% to 60% appear once; the ten largest clones hold 14% to 15%. Sequences were derived from CD4+ T cells sorted from blood, sampled at week 0. The source is a human donor with alopecia areata.

This clone showed up just a few times. Other DNA sequences of this sample code for an identical CDR3. The rearrangement uses TRBV2 and TRBJ2-2; 9 nucleotides agree with TRBD1. Germline trimming cut 6 bases from V and 5 bases from J; bases unmatched to any gene: 1. Germline V gene sequence: CDR1 SNHLY, CDR2 FYNNEI. The length of the CDR3 is 13 residues. In nucleotides, the CDR3 is TGTGCCAGCAGAGGACAGGGGACCGGGGAGCTGTTTTTT. Encoded protein: CASRGQGTGELFF.

This chain joins TRBV6-5 and TRBJ2-7; D gene uncertain. The CDR3 consists of 16 residues. The V end was cut by 0 bases, the J end by 2 bases, with 14 bases between. Looked up from germline, CDR1 is MNHEY and CDR2 is SVGAGI. DNA of the CDR3: TGTGCCAGCAGTTACTCGATTTTAGCCGGAACCTACGAGCAGTACTTC. Translating it yields CASSYSILAGTYEQYF.

CDR3 loop: CASSSRSTGAGLNTEAFF. The DNA of the CDR3 is TGTGCCAGCAGCTCTAGGAGCACAGGGGCTGGCCTGAACACTGAAGCTTTCTTT. The chain has TRBV5-4 and TRBJ1-1, with 7 bases matching TRBD1. Per germline, CDR1 SGHNT and CDR2 YYREEE (reference sequence). The CDR3 runs to 18 residues. Germline trimming cut 3 bases from V and 0 bases from J; bases unmatched to any gene: 14. The full variable domain, rest sourced from reference TRBV5-4 and TRBJ1-1, is ETGVTQSPTHLIKTRGQQVTLRCSSQSGHNTVSWYQQALGQGPQFIFQYYREEENGRGNFPPRFSGLQFPNYSSELNVNALELDDSALYLCASSSRSTGAGLNTEAFFGQGTRLTVV.

The CDR3 region has the DNA TGTGCCAGTAGTATGGAAGGGACAGATCGGACAGATACGCAGTATTTT. This gives the protein CASSMEGTDRTDTQYF. The rearrangement links TRBV19 to TRBJ2-3; the match to TRBD1 covers 7 bases. The germline V gene has CDR1 LNHDA and CDR2 SQIVND (reference sequence). This CDR3 is built from 16 residues. V trimming: 3 bases; J trimming: 3 bases; junction bases outside the gene matches: 9.

In DNA, the CDR3 is TGTGCCAGCAGCTCCAACTACTATGGCTACACCTTC. Residues: CASSSNYYGYTF. The chain has TRBV7-9 and TRBJ1-2; D is unresolved. V lost 4 bases to trimming and J lost 3 bases, with 6 bases between them. The CDR3 is made up of 12 amino acids. Per germline, CDR1 SEHNR and CDR2 FQNEAQ (reference sequence).

The chain has TRBV29-1 and TRBJ1-5; no definite D call. The length of the CDR3 is 13 residues. Germline V gene data show CDR1 as SQVTM and CDR2 as ANQGSEA. V was pared by 3 bases and J by 3 bases, with 9 bases between. DNA of the CDR3: TGCAGCGTTGACTCAGGACCCAATCAGCCCCAGCATTTT. Translation: CSVDSGPNQPQHF.

This clone was seen a handful of times. The genes are TRBV6-5 and TRBJ2-7; D is undetermined. The CDR3 is made up of 11 amino acids. The ends were cut back, 8 bases at V and 4 bases at J, with 9 bases in the middle. The germline V gene encodes CDR1 MNHEY and CDR2 SVGAGI. CDR3 residues: CASQVGYEQYF. CDR3 nucleotide sequence: TGTGCCAGCCAAGTAGGATACGAGCAGTACTTC.

This clone was counted a few times. This chain links TRBV18 with TRBJ1-5, with D unclear. This CDR3 region has 16 residues. Trimming removed 1 base from V and 0 bases from J, with 10 bases in between. Germline lookup yields CDR1 KGHSH and CDR2 LQKENI. CDR3 amino acids: CASSPRQAGSNQPQHF. Here the CDR3 DNA reads TGTGCCAGCTCACCACGGCAAGCGGGTAGCAATCAGCCCCAGCATTTT.

The chain couples TRBV27 to TRBJ2-2; D is undetermined. This CDR3 spans 15 amino acids. The germline V and J ends were trimmed by 2 bases and 6 bases, with 13 bases remaining between them. CDR1 and CDR2 (germline): MNHEY, SMNVEV (reference sequence). Here the CDR3 DNA reads TGTGCCAGCAGTTTAACGGCAGGTTTTGCCGGGGAGCTGTTTTTT. It is translated as CASSLTAGFAGELFF.

The CDR3 reads CASSEGGAGYNEQFF. The CDR3 DNA is TGTGCCAGCAGCGAGGGGGGCGCAGGCTACAATGAGCAGTTCTTC. V gene TRBV9 combines with J gene TRBJ2-1; TRBD1 or TRBD2 may be the D gene (6 bases each). The CDR3 contains 15 residues. Germline lookup yields CDR1 SGDLS and CDR2 YYNGEE. Deletions cut 3 bases from V and 3 bases from J, with 13 bases between.

This clone was found a few times. The chain has TRBV29-1 and TRBJ2-1; TRBD1 might be the D (5 bases). V lost 5 bases and J lost 6, with 8 bases in between. The CDR3 spans 11 residues. Germline lookup yields CDR1 SQVTM and CDR2 ANQGSEA. The CDR3 is CSVRGLNEQFF. CDR3 in DNA: TGCAGCGTTAGGGGTCTCAATGAGCAGTTCTTC.

The rearrangement joins TRBV4-2 to TRBJ1-4; D gene unclear. The length of the CDR3 is 15 residues. CDR1 LGHNA and CDR2 YNFKEQ come from the germline V gene. The V and J ends lost 0 bases and 7 bases respectively, with 12 bases between them. The CDR3 DNA reads as TGTGCCAGCAGCCAAGATACGAGTCAGGTTGAAAAACTGTTTTTT. Translation gives CASSQDTSQVEKLFF.

V gene TRBV19 combines with J gene TRBJ1-5; D is unclear. Germline CDR1 is LNHDA and CDR2 is SQIVND (reference sequence). The CDR3 length is 13 residues. V dropped 4 bases and J dropped 7 bases, with 11 bases sitting between them. CDR3 in amino acids: CASSRSAGQPQHF. Written as DNA, the CDR3 is TGTGCCAGTAGTAGGTCCGCGGGGCAGCCCCAGCATTTT.

This clone was seen once. The rearrangement uses TRBV18 and TRBJ2-3; 10 bases match TRBD2. CDR3 length: 17 amino acids. With 3 bases clipped from V and 0 bases from J, the junction kept 6 bases outside the gene matches. Germline V lookup: CDR1 KGHSH, CDR2 LQKENI. The CDR3 sequence: CASSPPPLAGSTDTQYF. CDR3 nucleotide sequence: TGTGCCAGCTCACCGCCCCCACTAGCGGGGAGCACAGATACGCAGTATTTT.

The chain joins TRBV7-9 to TRBJ1-5; TRBD1 matches at 7 bases. CDR1 SEHNR and CDR2 FQNEAQ come from the germline V gene (reference sequence). After removal of 6 bases from V and 6 bases from J, the junction contained 5 bases not matched to a gene. CDR3 length: 13 amino acids. The CDR3 DNA sequence: TGTGCCAGCAGTATGACAGGGCCTCAGCCCCAGCATTTT. This codes for CASSMTGPQPQHF.

The rearrangement uses TRBV30 and TRBJ2-7, with TRBD1 matching over 8 bases. CDR3 length equals 14 residues. V dropped 4 bases and J dropped 7; count of bases not matched to a gene: 12. Germline loops: CDR1 GTSNPN, CDR2 SVGIG (reference sequence). In nucleotides, the CDR3 is TGTGCCTGGAATGAGGGCCAGGGGGCTAGTGAGCAGTACTTC. Protein sequence: CAWNEGQGASEQYF.

This sequence joins TRBV7-2 and TRBJ1-6; no clear D. This CDR3 contains 17 residues. V lost 0 bases, J lost 0 bases, and 9 bases lay in between. Germline V gene lookup returns CDR1 SGHTA and CDR2 FQGNSA. CDR3 coding DNA: TGTGCCAGCAGCTTAGCTGGGCCGAGCTCCTATAATTCACCCCTCCACTTT. This codes for CASSLAGPSSYNSPLHF.

This chain joins TRBV7-2 and TRBJ1-1; D is uncertain. V lost 1 base and J 1 base, leaving 7 bases between the germline ends. The CDR3 totals 14 residues. Germline loops: CDR1 SGHTA, CDR2 FQGNSA. Here the CDR3 reads CASSLEHRNTEAFF. CDR3 DNA: TGTGCCAGCAGCTTAGAACACCGGAACACTGAAGCTTTCTTT.

The gene calls are TRBV27 and TRBJ2-7; TRBD1 matches at 12 bases. In germline, CDR1 is MNHEY, CDR2 SMNVEV (reference sequence). V lost 5 bases to trimming and J lost 7 bases; unmatched junction nucleotides: 9. The CDR3 extends over 15 amino acids. CDR3 region: CASSIYRDRGREQYF. The CDR3 bases are TGTGCCAGCAGTATCTACCGGGACAGGGGGCGAGAGCAGTACTTC.

The chain recombines TRBV9 with TRBJ2-6, with D possibly TRBD1 on 6 matching bases. This CDR3 is built from 17 residues. Germline CDR1 is SGDLS and CDR2 is YYNGEE. Trimming pared 4 bases from V and 0 bases from J, leaving 14 bases between. CDR3 residues: CASSSDRTYSGANVLTF. CDR3 coding DNA: TGTGCCAGCAGCTCGGACAGAACCTACTCTGGGGCCAACGTCCTGACTTTC.

The chain uses TRBV7-2 and TRBJ1-2; no definite D call. Germline lookup yields CDR1 SGHTA and CDR2 FQGNSA. Trimming shortened V by 5 bases and J by 5 bases, and 12 bases separated the two germline ends. The CDR3 spans 13 residues. As DNA, the CDR3 is TGTGCCAGCAGCCTCACGGCGGAATATGGCTACACCTTC. Amino acids: CASSLTAEYGYTF.

Only one count was recorded for this clone. The chain has TRBV7-2 and TRBJ1-6; no clear D gene. The ends were cut back, 2 bases at V and 9 bases at J, with 5 bases in the middle. Germline V lookup: CDR1 SGHTA, CDR2 FQGNSA. This CDR3 spans 12 amino acids. In DNA, the CDR3 is TGTGCCAGCAGCTTAATGGGTTCACCCCTCCACTTT. Amino acid sequence: CASSLMGSPLHF.

V usage is TRBV5-1 and J usage is TRBJ2-7, with a weak D call TRBD2 (6 bases). Germline V gives CDR1 SGHRS, CDR2 YFSETQ. V shed 0 bases and J shed 7 bases, with 14 bases lying between them. This CDR3 comprises 14 residues. The CDR3 reads CASSLESGTGEQYF. CDR3 nucleotides: TGCGCCAGCAGCTTGGAATCCGGGACTGGTGAGCAGTACTTC.

The chain has TRBV5-1 and TRBJ2-7; maybe TRBD2 (6 bases). CDR3 size: 14 residues. Per the germline V gene, CDR1 is SGHRS and CDR2 is YFSETQ. V was cut by 4 bases and J by 1 base, with 12 bases left in between. CDR3 nucleotide sequence: TGCGCCAGCAGCCCGGGACTCGAGTCCTACGAGCAGTACTTC. Translated, it gives CASSPGLESYEQYF.